A selection of T cell receptor beta chains follows, all from one sample in a study of blood T cell repertoires in COVID-19. Using immunoSEQ multiplex PCR, the repertoire was profiled, and TCRdb retains in-frame clones only, with some absent. The sample yields 70,000 or so clones, 90% seen once. The sequencing input was peripheral blood. The receptors come from a human donor in a cohort sampled during active COVID-19. The CDR3 runs from the conserved cysteine through the conserved F or W. Each record gives: CDR3 DNA, CDR3 protein, V gene, clone size, J gene, D gene. The D gene is left open where the match is weak. Some rows have no size entry. The others give once, few or many, or a class for an expanded clone.

DNA: TGTGCCAGCAGTGGAAGGGTTCTAGCATCCGATACGCAGTATTTT
CDR3: CASSGRVLASDTQYF
V: TRBV7-2
size: -
J: TRBJ2-3
D: -

DNA: TGTGCCGCGACTAGGGACGGATCCTACGAGCAGTACTTC
CDR3: CAATRDGSYEQYF
V: TRBV10-3
size: -
J: TRBJ2-7
D: -

DNA: TGTGCCAGCAGTTACGCCGGGACTAGCGTTTCGGGCACAGATACGCAGTATTTT
CDR3: CASSYAGTSVSGTDTQYF
V: TRBV6-2/TRBV6-3
size: -
J: TRBJ2-3
D: TRBD2

DNA: TGTGCCAGCAGCCTTAGCGGGTATGAGCAGTTCTTC
CDR3: CASSLSGYEQFF
V: TRBV7-2
size: once
J: TRBJ2-1
D: TRBD2

DNA: TGTGCCAGCAGTGACCTAGCGGGGGCGAACACCGGGGAGCTGTTTTTT
CDR3: CASSDLAGANTGELFF
V: TRBV6-4
size: once
J: TRBJ2-2
D: TRBD2

DNA: TGTGCCAGTAGTATTAGGGACGCCGCTGGGGGCCACGAGCAGTACTTC
CDR3: CASSIRDAAGGHEQYF
V: TRBV19
size: -
J: TRBJ2-7
D: -

DNA: TGTGCCTGGAGTAACCAGGTGGGCAAGGAGCAGTTCTTC
CDR3: CAWSNQVGKEQFF
V: TRBV30
size: -
J: TRBJ2-1
D: -

DNA: TGTGCCAGCAGTTTATCAGGGGGCAGTGAGACCCAGTACTTC
CDR3: CASSLSGGSETQYF
V: TRBV27
size: -
J: TRBJ2-5
D: TRBD1

DNA: TGTGCCAGCAGCTTAGTCAAGTGGGAGGGAACCTACGAGCAGTACTTC
CDR3: CASSLVKWEGTYEQYF
V: TRBV7-9
size: few
J: TRBJ2-7
D: TRBD2

DNA: TGCGCCAGCAGCTCACAGGGTGATCCGAAAGCGTCCCAATACAATGAGCAGTTCTTC
CDR3: CASSSQGDPKASQYNEQFF
V: TRBV5-1
size: -
J: TRBJ2-1
D: -

DNA: TGTGCCAGCAGCGTGGAGGGACAGGGGGAGCTGTTTTTT
CDR3: CASSVEGQGELFF
V: TRBV9
size: -
J: TRBJ2-2
D: -

DNA: TGTGCCAGCAGCCCTGTTAAGCGGGAGCCTCACTACGAGCAGTACTTC
CDR3: CASSPVKREPHYEQYF
V: TRBV28
size: -
J: TRBJ2-7
D: TRBD2

DNA: TGTGCCAGCAGCTCTAGGACACGGACCCTTGGGCAGTACTTC
CDR3: CASSSRTRTLGQYF
V: TRBV7-2
size: -
J: TRBJ2-7
D: -

DNA: TGCGCCAGCAGCTTGGAAGGGGGGGATCAGCCCCAGCATTTT
CDR3: CASSLEGGDQPQHF
V: TRBV5-1
size: -
J: TRBJ1-5
D: -

DNA: TGTGCCAGCAGCCTCTTACGGGACAGGGTTTACGAGCAGTACTTC
CDR3: CASSLLRDRVYEQYF
V: TRBV7-6
size: once
J: TRBJ2-7
D: TRBD1

DNA: TGTGCCAGCAGTGGGGACTTTTCCACAAGTGAGACCCAGTACTTC
CDR3: CASSGDFSTSETQYF
V: TRBV2
size: -
J: TRBJ2-5
D: -

DNA: TGTGCCAGCTCACCGATAGGACAGGGAGTAGGATACGAGCAGTACTTC
CDR3: CASSPIGQGVGYEQYF
V: TRBV18
size: -
J: TRBJ2-7
D: TRBD1

DNA: TGTGCCAGCAGTGAAGCAAGCGCGAGCCACTACGAGCAGTACTTC
CDR3: CASSEASASHYEQYF
V: TRBV6-1
size: few
J: TRBJ2-7
D: -

DNA: TGTGCCATCAGCCAGGACAGGGTTGAAGCTTTCTTT
CDR3: CAISQDRVEAFF
V: TRBV10-3
size: -
J: TRBJ1-1
D: TRBD1

DNA: TGTGCCAGCAGCTTACAATCTGGTGGGCTCTTGGCTGGCTACACCTTC
CDR3: CASSLQSGGLLAGYTF
V: TRBV7-2
size: -
J: TRBJ1-2
D: -

DNA: TGTGCCAGCAGCTTCGTGTCCCCTAATACCGAGCAGTACTTC
CDR3: CASSFVSPNTEQYF
V: TRBV5-6
size: -
J: TRBJ2-7
D: -

DNA: TGTGCCAGCAGTCGCCCGGGACAGGGGAATGGCTACACCTTC
CDR3: CASSRPGQGNGYTF
V: TRBV28
size: -
J: TRBJ1-2
D: TRBD1

DNA: TGTGCCAGCAGTTCTACACAGGGAAATCAGCCCCAGCATTTT
CDR3: CASSSTQGNQPQHF
V: TRBV6-2/TRBV6-3
size: -
J: TRBJ1-5
D: -

DNA: TGTGCCAGCAGTTTCCAGGGTGACAGGGGACTAAGCTCCTACGAGCAGTACTTC
CDR3: CASSFQGDRGLSSYEQYF
V: TRBV28
size: -
J: TRBJ2-7
D: -

DNA: TGTGCCAGCAGCGGGGGGGGAAGCGTTACCTACAATGAGCAGTTCTTC
CDR3: CASSGGGSVTYNEQFF
V: TRBV5-4
size: -
J: TRBJ2-1
D: TRBD2

DNA: TGTGCCAGCAGGGAGACTAGCGGGAGGGTCCAGTTCTTC
CDR3: CASRETSGRVQFF
V: TRBV2
size: -
J: TRBJ2-1
D: TRBD2

DNA: TGTGCCAGCAGCCAATCTACCTACGAGCAGTACTTC
CDR3: CASSQSTYEQYF
V: TRBV3-1/TRBV3-2
size: -
J: TRBJ2-7
D: -

DNA: TGTGCCAGTAGTAAAGGGACAGCAGAGACCCAGTACTTC
CDR3: CASSKGTAETQYF
V: TRBV19
size: -
J: TRBJ2-5
D: TRBD1

DNA: TGTGCCAGCAGCCAAGCTGCACTAGCGGGGTACAATGAGCAGTTCTTC
CDR3: CASSQAALAGYNEQFF
V: TRBV14
size: -
J: TRBJ2-1
D: TRBD2

DNA: TGTGCCAGCAACCTGGACAGGACCGCCTATGGCTACACCTTC
CDR3: CASNLDRTAYGYTF
V: TRBV6-5
size: -
J: TRBJ1-2
D: TRBD1

DNA: TGTGCCAGCAGTTACTCGAGAGGCACCATGGGCACTGAAGCTTTCTTT
CDR3: CASSYSRGTMGTEAFF
V: TRBV6-5
size: -
J: TRBJ1-1
D: -

DNA: TGTGCCAGCAGCTCACACGGGACTAGCGGGAGGGCCGTTCTCTACGAGCAGTACTTC
CDR3: CASSSHGTSGRAVLYEQYF
V: TRBV7-3
size: -
J: TRBJ2-7
D: TRBD2

DNA: TGTGCCAGCAGTCTCAGTATTTTCGGGGATGAGCAGTTCTTC
CDR3: CASSLSIFGDEQFF
V: TRBV11-2
size: few
J: TRBJ2-1
D: -

DNA: TGTGCCAGCAGCCCCCGGGAGGGGGGGAACTCTGGGGCCAACGTCCTGACTTTC
CDR3: CASSPREGGNSGANVLTF
V: TRBV7-9
size: -
J: TRBJ2-6
D: TRBD2

DNA: TGCAGCGTTGAGGACAGTTGGACTGAAGCTTTCTTT
CDR3: CSVEDSWTEAFF
V: TRBV29-1
size: -
J: TRBJ1-1
D: -

DNA: TGTGCCAGCACCTTAGCGGGAGGGGGCACCGGGGAGCTGTTTTTT
CDR3: CASTLAGGGTGELFF
V: TRBV9
size: -
J: TRBJ2-2
D: TRBD2

DNA: TGTGCCTGGAGTGGCGGGAGCAATCAGCCCCAGCATTTT
CDR3: CAWSGGSNQPQHF
V: TRBV30
size: -
J: TRBJ1-5
D: -

DNA: TGCAGCGTGGGACAGGGTTATACTGAAGCTTTCTTT
CDR3: CSVGQGYTEAFF
V: TRBV29-1
size: -
J: TRBJ1-1
D: TRBD1

DNA: TGTGCCAGCAGCGTAGGGATTGGGGGCGACATCTACAATGAGCAGTTCTTC
CDR3: CASSVGIGGDIYNEQFF
V: TRBV9
size: -
J: TRBJ2-1
D: -

DNA: TGCGCCAGCAGCCTAGGGGACTCCAGCTTGCAGTACTTC
CDR3: CASSLGDSSLQYF
V: TRBV5-1
size: -
J: TRBJ2-7
D: -

DNA: TGCGCCAGCAGCTCCGGACAGGAGGGCTCTGGAAACACCATATATTTT
CDR3: CASSSGQEGSGNTIYF
V: TRBV5-1
size: -
J: TRBJ1-3
D: TRBD1

DNA: TGTGCCAGCAGCTTCCTCCGGGAGACCAAAAACATTCAGTACTTC
CDR3: CASSFLRETKNIQYF
V: TRBV7-8
size: -
J: TRBJ2-4
D: -

DNA: TGCGCCAGCAGCCAAGAAATTCCAGACAATGAGCAGTTCTTC
CDR3: CASSQEIPDNEQFF
V: TRBV4-3
size: -
J: TRBJ2-1
D: -

DNA: TGCGCCAGCAGCTTAGCGGGGCCGATTAATGAAAAACTGTTTTTT
CDR3: CASSLAGPINEKLFF
V: TRBV5-1
size: -
J: TRBJ1-4
D: -

DNA: TGTGCCAGCAGCCAAGGAGAACTAGCACCGAGCTCCTACAATGAGCAGTTCTTC
CDR3: CASSQGELAPSSYNEQFF
V: TRBV3-1/TRBV3-2
size: -
J: TRBJ2-1
D: -

DNA: TGTGCCAGCAGTTTCGGGAGCGGGAGGAAAACAGATACGCAGTATTTT
CDR3: CASSFGSGRKTDTQYF
V: TRBV28
size: -
J: TRBJ2-3
D: TRBD2

DNA: TGTGCCAGCAGCCATGACAGGGGTGGAGAGCAGTACTTC
CDR3: CASSHDRGGEQYF
V: TRBV7-9
size: -
J: TRBJ2-7
D: TRBD1

DNA: TGTGCCAGCTCCAGGACAGGGGCGGTCAACGTCCTGACTTTC
CDR3: CASSRTGAVNVLTF
V: TRBV18
size: -
J: TRBJ2-6
D: TRBD1

DNA: TGTGCCAGCTGTGACCGGGACAGGTACACAGATACGCAGTATTTT
CDR3: CASCDRDRYTDTQYF
V: TRBV28
size: -
J: TRBJ2-3
D: TRBD1

DNA: TGTGCCTGGAGTGTACGCCAGGAATCACCCCTCCACTTT
CDR3: CAWSVRQESPLHF
V: TRBV30
size: few
J: TRBJ1-6
D: -

DNA: TGTGCCAGCAGCCTACGGACTCCAACAGATACGCAGTATTTT
CDR3: CASSLRTPTDTQYF
V: TRBV14
size: -
J: TRBJ2-3
D: -

DNA: TGTGCCTGGAGTAAGACAGGGAGGTCTGAAGCTTTCTTT
CDR3: CAWSKTGRSEAFF
V: TRBV30
size: -
J: TRBJ1-1
D: TRBD1

DNA: TGTGCCAGCAGCTTAGTTAGCGGGGGCACAGATACGCAGTATTTT
CDR3: CASSLVSGGTDTQYF
V: TRBV7-9
size: once
J: TRBJ2-3
D: TRBD2

DNA: TGTGCCAGCAACCGACCGGGACAGGGGTTTTACGAGCAGTACTTC
CDR3: CASNRPGQGFYEQYF
V: TRBV27
size: -
J: TRBJ2-7
D: TRBD1

DNA: TGTGCCAGCGCCCCGACAACAGGGGTGGAAAAACTGTTTTTT
CDR3: CASAPTTGVEKLFF
V: TRBV7-9
size: few
J: TRBJ1-4
D: TRBD1

DNA: TGTGCCAGCACCCCCGAGGGCAGGACTAATGAAAAACTGTTTTTT
CDR3: CASTPEGRTNEKLFF
V: TRBV9
size: -
J: TRBJ1-4
D: -

DNA: TGCGCCAGCAGCCCAGTAGCGGGAGGTACCTACGAGCAGTACTTC
CDR3: CASSPVAGGTYEQYF
V: TRBV4-1
size: once
J: TRBJ2-7
D: TRBD2

DNA: TGTGCCAGCAGCTTGTCCATTTCAGGGCGAAAAGAAAAACTGTTTTTT
CDR3: CASSLSISGRKEKLFF
V: TRBV5-4
size: -
J: TRBJ1-4
D: -

DNA: TGTGCCAGCAGGACCGGGACAGACTATTCACCCCTCCACTTT
CDR3: CASRTGTDYSPLHF
V: TRBV2
size: -
J: TRBJ1-6
D: TRBD1